The clone carrying this TCR beta chain came up many times. Its antigen is as yet unknown. This sample was taken from a study of T cells in Graves' hyperthyroidism and ophthalmopathy. Study-level points and caveats: Peripheral blood also featured most of the thyroid clonotypes expanded above 0.001.

Blood was obtained at the first hyperthyroidism diagnosis, which preceded any ophthalmopathy symptoms. The germline V gene has CDR1 MNHNS and CDR2 SASEGT. V lost 7 bases to trimming and J lost 8 bases, with 14 bases between them. The CDR3 consists of 12 residues. The source material, RNA transcripts, was used to amplify TCR beta CDR3 regions. With the HTBI primer set, the TCR CDR3 went through a first round of RT-PCR. Via MiXCR, TCRdb re-called the multiplex PCR reads, giving one row per CDR3 protein. Of 600,000 to 850,000 distinct CDR3 sequences listed, about 17% are singletons. This sequence originates from a woman aged 50 to 60 with Graves' hyperthyroidism that later progressed to Graves' ophthalmopathy. This sequence joins TRBV6-1 and TRBJ1-2; unclear D gene. Sequenced material: blood. The DNA for the CDR3 is TGTGCCAGCAACGCCGGCGGGATAGGCTACACCTTC. Encoded protein: CASNAGGIGYTF.